These 24 T cell receptor beta chains originate from one sample sequenced in a study of blood T cell repertoires in COVID-19. The repertoire was sequenced with immunoSEQ multiplex PCR; TCRdb's copy has only in-frame clones and lacks some. Among roughly 160,000 clones, roughly 89% were seen once, and the ten largest hold around 10%. Sequencing input: peripheral blood. The receptors were sampled from a woman in her seventies with COVID-19, enrolled during active disease.

CDR3 coding DNA: TGTGCCAGCAGCAAGGTGGGAGGGGCAGCCGGCACAGATACGCAGTATTTT. It specifies CASSKVGGAAGTDTQYF. The chain has TRBV11-2 and TRBJ2-3, with TRBD2 matching 7 bases. This CDR3 is 17 amino acids long. The germline CDR1 and CDR2 sequences are SGHAT and FQNNGV. V was pared by 5 bases and J by 1 base, with 12 bases of the junction left unmatched.

This chain links TRBV7-2 with TRBJ1-1, with D possibly being TRBD1 (6 bases). Trimming stripped 3 bases from V and 6 bases from J, with 17 bases between. The CDR3 extends over 15 amino acids. The germline CDR1 and CDR2 sequences are SGHTA and FQGNSA. CDR3 DNA sequence: TGTGCCAGCAGCTTGTTATTTCAGGGGACGGCTGAAGCTTTCTTT. This gives the protein CASSLLFQGTAEAFF.

The chain combines TRBV5-4 with TRBJ2-5; 9 nucleotides agree with TRBD2. The CDR3 is made up of 16 amino acids. Germline V gives CDR1 SGHNT, CDR2 YYREEE (reference sequence). J gave up 3 bases and V 0 bases, and 6 bases lay outside the gene matches. CDR3 protein: CASSLGSSGAEETQYF. The CDR3 DNA reads as TGTGCCAGCAGCTTGGGGTCTAGCGGGGCCGAAGAGACCCAGTACTTC.

This chain connects TRBV6-2 or TRBV6-3 to TRBJ1-2; D might be TRBD1 (5 bases). Germline V lookup: CDR1 MNHEY, CDR2 SVGEGT. The CDR3 has 12 residues. Trimming pared 4 bases from V and 6 bases from J, leaving 9 bases between. CDR3 nucleotides: TGTGCCAGCAGTTCGGACAACCATGGCTACACCTTC. Its translation: CASSSDNHGYTF.

The gene calls are TRBV7-9 and TRBJ2-2; 13 bases agree with TRBD2. V lost 2 bases, J lost 2 bases, and 8 bases stayed unmatched. CDR3 size: 19 residues. Per the germline V gene, CDR1 is SEHNR and CDR2 is FQNEAQ (reference sequence). The CDR3 here is CASSLRTSGGLRNTGELFF. In DNA, the CDR3 is TGTGCCAGCAGCTTAAGGACTAGCGGGGGTCTACGAAACACCGGGGAGCTGTTTTTT.

This sequence joins TRBV19 and TRBJ2-1; TRBD2 matches at 8 bases. The ends lost 3 bases at V and 7 bases at J; junction bases unmatched: 8. Germline V gene data show CDR1 as LNHDA and CDR2 as SQIVND (reference sequence). The CDR3 extends over 15 amino acids. DNA of the CDR3: TGTGCCAGTAGTATTCAGGTGGTAGCGGGGAATGAGCAGTTCTTC. As protein: CASSIQVVAGNEQFF.

J is TRBJ1-3 and V is TRBV6-5; D possibly corresponds to TRBD1 (5 bases). The CDR3 consists of 15 residues. Trimming removed 7 bases at V and 3 bases at J, with 16 bases between. Germline CDR1 reads MNHEY; CDR2 reads SVGAGI. The CDR3 nucleotides read TGTGCCAGCACGGTGGAAAAGGGGCATGGAAACACCATATATTTT. This translates into CASTVEKGHGNTIYF.

The chain links TRBV19 to TRBJ1-4; no definite D call. The V gene lost 3 bases and the J gene lost 1 base, with 6 bases spanning the gap. Germline CDR1 is LNHDA and CDR2 is SQIVND (reference sequence). The CDR3 is 14 residues long. CDR3: CASSMGRTNEKLFF. The CDR3 DNA sequence: TGTGCCAGTAGTATGGGCAGAACTAATGAAAAACTGTTTTTT.

V gene TRBV7-2 combines with J gene TRBJ2-3; tentative D call: TRBD2 (6 bases). CDR3 length: 16 amino acids. Trimming cost V 1 base and J 3 bases, with 14 bases left between them. Germline lookup yields CDR1 SGHTA and CDR2 FQGNSA. The CDR3 coding sequence is TGTGCCAGCAGCTTAGATTGGGGGGAGTTGACAGATACGCAGTATTTT. This codes for CASSLDWGELTDTQYF. The full variable domain, its missing parts supplied by reference TRBV7-2 and TRBJ2-3, is GAGVSQSPSNKVTEKGKDVELRCDPISGHTALYWYRQSLGQGLEFLIYFQGNSAPDKSGLPSDRFSAERTGGSVSTLTIQRTQQEDSAVYLCASSLDWGELTDTQYFGPGTRLTVL.

The chain employs TRBV19 and TRBJ2-5, with D maybe TRBD1 (5 bases). The CDR3 is 14 residues long. Germline lookup yields CDR1 LNHDA and CDR2 SQIVND (reference sequence). Between the trimmed V and J ends, which lost 3 bases and 4 bases, there was a span of 12 bases. The CDR3 reads CASSISPGPETQYF. Written as DNA, the CDR3 is TGTGCCAGTAGTATCTCCCCAGGGCCAGAGACCCAGTACTTC. The complete variable domain, with remaining parts taken from reference TRBV19 and TRBJ2-5, reads DGGITQSPKYLFRKEGQNVTLSCEQNLNHDAMYWYRQDPGQGLRLIYYSQIVNDFQKGDIAEGYSVSREKKESFPLTVTSAQKNPTAFYLCASSISPGPETQYFGPGTRLLVL.

This clone was found once. The genes are TRBV3-1 (or the pseudogene TRBV3-2) and TRBJ2-3, with 12 bases identical to TRBD2. There are 17 residues in the CDR3. With V trimmed by 4 bases and J by 0 bases, 5 bases remained unmatched. Germline loops: CDR1 LGHDT, CDR2 YNNKEL (reference sequence). The CDR3 DNA is TGTGCCAGCAGCCCATGGACTAGCGGGGAAAGCACAGATACGCAGTATTTT. It encodes CASSPWTSGESTDTQYF.

This clone was seen just once. As DNA, the CDR3 is TGTGCCATCAGCCTCAACATAAACACTGAAGCTTTCTTT. Translation: CAISLNINTEAFF. V and J are TRBV10-3 and TRBJ1-1, with D hard to call. Germline CDR1 and CDR2: ENHRY and SYGVKD. V was clipped by 6 bases and J by 2 bases, with 10 bases between them. The CDR3 totals 13 residues.

The chain carries TRBV11-2 and TRBJ1-5; a possible D gene is TRBD1 (6 bases). The germline V gene has CDR1 SGHAT and CDR2 FQNNGV. Trimming shortened V by 3 bases and J by 6 bases, and 12 bases separated the two germline ends. The CDR3 is made up of 14 amino acids. CDR3 protein: CASSFDRGSQPQHF. CDR3 nucleotides: TGTGCCAGCAGCTTTGATAGGGGGTCTCAGCCCCAGCATTTT.

The chain combines TRBV6-2 or TRBV6-3 with TRBJ1-4; a weak D match, TRBD1 (6 bases). Trimming took 6 bases from V and 14 from J, leaving 19 bases between them. The CDR3 sequence is 13 residues long. Germline V gene sequence: CDR1 MNHEY, CDR2 SVGEGT. CDR3 nucleotides: TGTGCCAGCAGCCCCGTAGGGACAAATATTCTGTTTTTT. It encodes CASSPVGTNILFF.

The chain has TRBV2 and TRBJ1-1; D is ambiguous. V shed 7 bases and J shed 8 bases, with 14 bases lying between them. The germline CDR1 and CDR2 sequences are SNHLY and FYNNEI. The CDR3 is made up of 12 amino acids. The CDR3 DNA reads TGTGCCAGCACTGTGGCTTCAGCGGAAGCTTTCTTT. This codes for CASTVASAEAFF.

The chain links TRBV19 to TRBJ1-5; maybe TRBD1 (5 bases). The V end lost 5 bases, the J end lost 2 bases, and 16 bases lay between the germline ends. CDR1 and CDR2 from the germline V gene are LNHDA and SQIVND (reference sequence). The CDR3 loop spans 16 amino acids. CDR3 coding DNA: TGTGCCAGTAGTCCACAGGAAAAAATGGGCAATCAGCCCCAGCATTTT. Protein sequence: CASSPQEKMGNQPQHF.

This clone was picked up one time. The chain is built from TRBV4-1 and TRBJ1-1, with D tentatively TRBD1 (6 bases). This CDR3 spans 13 amino acids. V was trimmed by 1 base and J by 11 bases, leaving 14 bases between them. The germline V gene has CDR1 MGHRA and CDR2 YSYEKL. The CDR3 coding sequence is TGCGCCAGCAGCCAAGGGACAGAGGGACGGGCTTTCTTT. Translation gives CASSQGTEGRAFF.

This clone was found once. This chain joins TRBV15 and TRBJ2-2; 7 nucleotides agree with TRBD2. CDR1 is LNHNV and CDR2 is YYDKDF in the germline V gene (reference sequence). J was trimmed by 4 bases and V by 6 bases; bases with no gene match: 2. The CDR3 is 13 residues long. CDR3 amino acids: CATRGGFTGELFF. The DNA of the CDR3 is TGTGCCACCAGGGGAGGGTTCACCGGGGAGCTGTTTTTT.

This rearrangement joins TRBV20-1 to TRBJ2-5; the D gene is possibly TRBD2 (5 bases). This CDR3 is built from 11 residues. Germline assignment: CDR1 DFQATT and CDR2 SNEGSKA (reference sequence). Between the trimmed V and J ends, which lost 6 bases and 5 bases, there was a span of 10 bases. CDR3 DNA: TGCAGTGCCGGAGGCGGGGAGACCCAGTACTTC. This translates into CSAGGGETQYF.

The V and J genes are TRBV7-9 and TRBJ2-7; a weak D match, TRBD2 (7 bases). Germline V gene lookup returns CDR1 SEHNR and CDR2 FQNEAQ (reference sequence). The CDR3 loop spans 15 amino acids. Trimming shortened V by 6 bases and J by 4 bases, and 19 bases separated the two germline ends. The DNA for the CDR3 is TGTGCCAGCAGTTCTCTCGATGGGGGGGCGTACGAGCAGTACTTC. This translates into CASSSLDGGAYEQYF.

The V and J genes are TRBV20-1 and TRBJ1-1; 7 nucleotides match TRBD1. This CDR3 is built from 11 residues. CDR1 and CDR2 from the germline V gene are DFQATT and SNEGSKA (reference sequence). CDR3 DNA sequence: TGCAGCGCCTCAGGGGGCACTGAAGCTTTCTTT. This codes for CSASGGTEAFF.

The chain uses TRBV7-3 and TRBJ1-6, with D hard to call. Germline values: CDR1 SGHTA, CDR2 FQGTGA. There are 15 residues in the CDR3. Trimming removed 2 bases at V and 5 bases at J, with 10 bases between. The CDR3 nucleotides are TGTGCCAGCAGCTTATTTGGTCAGGATAATTCACCCCTCCACTTT. Protein: CASSLFGQDNSPLHF.

The rearrangement uses TRBV6-6 and TRBJ1-6, with D possibly TRBD1 on 5 matching bases. Trimming cost V 2 bases and J 5 bases, with 13 bases left between them. The CDR3 runs 16 residues. The germline gives CDR1 MNHNY, CDR2 SVGAGI (reference sequence). CDR3 DNA sequence: TGTGCCAGCAGTTACACCCCCGCAGGGAATAATTCACCCCTCCACTTT. It is translated as CASSYTPAGNNSPLHF.

This chain uses TRBV7-8 with TRBJ2-2; TRBD1 might be the D (5 bases). The germline CDR1 and CDR2 sequences are SGHVS and FQNEAQ. The CDR3 is 15 residues long. V was cut by 5 bases and J by 3 bases, with 13 bases left in between. The CDR3 DNA follows: TGTGCCAGCAGCCCAAGGGGTGGCTACACCGGGGAGCTGTTTTTT. This gives the protein CASSPRGGYTGELFF.